This T cell receptor beta chain was retrieved from a study of blood T cell repertoires in COVID-19 (dated by TCRdb to 2019 to 2021). At the level of the whole study: Samples from collaborators originated in the United States, Italy and Spain and spanned both the acute and convalescent phases of COVID-19. The prospective study material was composed of cDNA or gDNA derived from T cells, B-cell-depleted T cells, or PBMCs. The dataset comprised deeply sampled blood TCRbeta repertoires from subjects exposed to, actively infected with, or recovered from COVID-19. The repertoires were released in a freely available public database intended as a resource for research on the immune response to SARS-CoV-2. Samples were obtained from the ongoing ImmuneRACE study (first 160 participants) and from about 1,300 subjects provided by 6 global collaborators. Sample metadata almost always included a de-identified subject ID, COVID-19 status, age in years and sex. HLA class I and class II types, where available, came from metadata supplied by the sample provider rather than from assay-based typing. Study-wide findings and limitations: Clinical and demographic metadata were provided uncurated, with the amount varying by source and participant.

The immunoSEQ Assay, a bias-controlled multiplex PCR, was used to amplify TCRbeta CDR3 regions from genomic DNA. In the original analysis: The number of nucleated cells in each sample was estimated by amplification of reference gene primers within the assay. To quantify the absolute abundance of each unique TCRbeta CDR3 rearrangement, sequence reads were collapsed and filtered. For each sample, productive Simpson clonality was calculated as the square root of Simpson's diversity index over productive rearrangements. TCRdb obtained this table from immuneACCESS and retained in-frame rearrangements with V and J assigned. These tables miss some clones; where compared with another copy, unresolved V genes account for less than half of the shortfall, and the remainder is unexplained. The DNA was the basis for D and trimming; V, J and clone size are from that table. Counted in this sample were 250,000 to 350,000 clones; approximately 85% of them appeared once. The ten largest clones take up roughly 4% of the sample.

From the germline V gene, CDR1 is SGDLS and CDR2 is YYNGEE. Measured from the cysteine to the phenylalanine, the CDR3 is 16 residues long. The CDR3 DNA has 48 bases and is translated from base 1. Trimming leaves V shorter by 0 bases and J shorter by 2 bases, with the junction holding 6 bases beyond the gene matches. Participants in the prospective study were aged 18 to 89 years, lived in 20 to 25 United States geographic areas, and enrolled through a virtual design. To assign participants to cohorts, the prospective study relied on clinical history that participants themselves reported in a screening survey and a study questionnaire. ImmuneRACE Cohort 3 recovered participants were defined by two consecutive negative NP/OP PCR tests, healthcare professional clearance, or symptom resolution. Each participant in the prospective study had whole blood, serum and a nasopharyngeal or oropharyngeal swab collected by mobile phlebotomists. Prospective study participants could optionally give additional blood draws and questionnaires over an approximately two-month period. Blood samples from the prospective study were shipped frozen or at room temperature prior to DNA extraction.

As for this clone: The specificity of this receptor is unknown. No base quality values were provided; no much bigger clone lies one nucleotide off.

Recombination joined TRBV9 with TRBJ2-3, with TRBD2 matching 7 junction bases. The sequence was collected from a woman aged 30 to 39 who had recovered from COVID-19. Sample: PBMCs or T cells enriched from blood (not recorded which). DNA sequence: TGTGCCAGCAGCGTAGCAGGAGGGAGGGACACAGATACGCAGTATTTT. Its translation is CASSVAGGRDTDTQYF.